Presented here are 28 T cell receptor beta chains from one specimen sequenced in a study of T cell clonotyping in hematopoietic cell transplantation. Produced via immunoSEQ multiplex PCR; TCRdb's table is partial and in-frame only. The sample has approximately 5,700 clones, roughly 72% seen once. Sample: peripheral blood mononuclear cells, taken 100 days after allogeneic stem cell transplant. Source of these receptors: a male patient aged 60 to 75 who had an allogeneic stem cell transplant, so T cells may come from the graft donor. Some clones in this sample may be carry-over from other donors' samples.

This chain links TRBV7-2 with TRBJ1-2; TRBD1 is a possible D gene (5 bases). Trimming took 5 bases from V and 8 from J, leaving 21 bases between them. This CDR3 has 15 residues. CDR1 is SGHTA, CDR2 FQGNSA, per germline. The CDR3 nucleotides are TGTGCCAGCAGCCCAGCCGACAGTCAATTCTCCGGCTACACCTTC. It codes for CASSPADSQFSGYTF.

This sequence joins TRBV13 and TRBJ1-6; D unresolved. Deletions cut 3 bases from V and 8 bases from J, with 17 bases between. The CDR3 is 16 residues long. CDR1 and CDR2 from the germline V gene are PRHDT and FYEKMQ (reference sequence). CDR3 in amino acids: CASSLAQDERDSPLHF. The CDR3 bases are TGTGCCAGCAGCTTGGCGCAGGACGAGAGGGATTCACCCCTCCACTTT.

The CDR3 nucleotides read TGTGCCTGGAGTGTACTAGCCGGTGGCGAGACCCAGTACTTC. Translating gives CAWSVLAGGETQYF. V usage is TRBV30 and J usage is TRBJ2-5; TRBD2 might be the D (6 bases). V lost 0 bases to trimming and J lost 5 bases, with 13 bases between them. CDR3 length: 14 amino acids. Germline V CDR1 and CDR2: GTSNPN, SVGIG (reference sequence).

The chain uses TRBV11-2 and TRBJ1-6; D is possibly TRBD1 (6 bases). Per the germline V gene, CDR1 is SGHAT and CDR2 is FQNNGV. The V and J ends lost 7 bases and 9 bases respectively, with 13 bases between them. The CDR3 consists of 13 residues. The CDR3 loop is CASIPTGASPLHF. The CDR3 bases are TGTGCCAGCATCCCGACAGGAGCTTCACCCCTCCACTTT. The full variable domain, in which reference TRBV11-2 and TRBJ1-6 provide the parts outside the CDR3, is EAGVAQSPRYKIIEKRQSVAFWCNPISGHATLYWYQQILGQGPKLLIQFQNNGVVDDSQLPKDRFSAERLKGVDSTLKIQPAKLEDSAVYLCASIPTGASPLHFGNGTRLTVT.

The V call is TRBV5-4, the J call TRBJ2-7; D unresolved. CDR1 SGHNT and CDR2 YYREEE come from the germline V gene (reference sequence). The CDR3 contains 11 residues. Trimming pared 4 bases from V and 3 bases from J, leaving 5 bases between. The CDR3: CASSTNYEQYF. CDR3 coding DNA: TGTGCCAGCAGCACCAACTACGAGCAGTACTTC.

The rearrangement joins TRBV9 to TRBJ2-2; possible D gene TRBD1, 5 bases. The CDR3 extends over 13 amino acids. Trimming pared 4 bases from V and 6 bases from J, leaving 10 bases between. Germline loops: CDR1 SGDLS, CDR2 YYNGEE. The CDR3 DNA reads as TGTGCCAGCAGCACGACAGTCCCCGGGGAGCTGTTTTTT. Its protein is CASSTTVPGELFF.

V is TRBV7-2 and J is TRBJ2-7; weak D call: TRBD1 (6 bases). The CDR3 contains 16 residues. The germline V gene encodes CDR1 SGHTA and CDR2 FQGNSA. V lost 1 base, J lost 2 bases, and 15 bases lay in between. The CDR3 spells CASSLGGRDRPYEQYF. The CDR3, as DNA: TGTGCCAGCAGCTTAGGGGGTCGAGACAGGCCCTACGAGCAGTACTTC.

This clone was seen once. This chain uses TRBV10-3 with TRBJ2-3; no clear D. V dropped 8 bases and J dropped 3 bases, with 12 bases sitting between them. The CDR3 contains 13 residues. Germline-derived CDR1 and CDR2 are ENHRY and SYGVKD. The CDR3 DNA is TGTGCCATCCGGAAGGAACTAACAGATACGCAGTATTTT. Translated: CAIRKELTDTQYF.

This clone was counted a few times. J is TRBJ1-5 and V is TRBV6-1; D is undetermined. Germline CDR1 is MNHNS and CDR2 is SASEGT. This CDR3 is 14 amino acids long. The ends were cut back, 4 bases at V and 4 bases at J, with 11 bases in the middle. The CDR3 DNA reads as TGTGCCAGCAGTGGACCGGGATATAATCAGCCCCAGCATTTT. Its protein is CASSGPGYNQPQHF.

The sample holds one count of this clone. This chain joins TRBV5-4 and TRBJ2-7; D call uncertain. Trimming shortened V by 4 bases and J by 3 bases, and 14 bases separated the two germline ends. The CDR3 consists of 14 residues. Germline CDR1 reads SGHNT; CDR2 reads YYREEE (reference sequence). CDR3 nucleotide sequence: TGTGCCAGCAGCCCGGCCAACAAGTTCTACGAGCAGTACTTC. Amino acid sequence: CASSPANKFYEQYF.

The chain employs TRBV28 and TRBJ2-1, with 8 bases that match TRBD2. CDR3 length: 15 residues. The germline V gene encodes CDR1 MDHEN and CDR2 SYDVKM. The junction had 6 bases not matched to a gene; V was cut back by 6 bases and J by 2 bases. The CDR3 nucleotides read TGTGCCAGCAGCGTTACTAGCGGCACCTACAATGAGCAGTTCTTC. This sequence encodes CASSVTSGTYNEQFF.

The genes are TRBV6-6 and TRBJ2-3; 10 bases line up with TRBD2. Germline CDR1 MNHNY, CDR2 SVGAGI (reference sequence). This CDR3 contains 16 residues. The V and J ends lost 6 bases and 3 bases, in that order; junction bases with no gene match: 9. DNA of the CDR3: TGTGCCAGCAGCCAACTAGCGGGATCGGTAACAGATACGCAGTATTTT. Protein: CASSQLAGSVTDTQYF.

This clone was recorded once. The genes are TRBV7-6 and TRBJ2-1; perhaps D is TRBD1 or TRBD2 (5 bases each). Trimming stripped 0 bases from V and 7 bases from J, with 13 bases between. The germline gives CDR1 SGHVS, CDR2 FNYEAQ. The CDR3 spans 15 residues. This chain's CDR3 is CASSLARVEGNEQFF. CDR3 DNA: TGTGCCAGCAGCTTAGCGCGGGTAGAGGGGAATGAGCAGTTCTTC. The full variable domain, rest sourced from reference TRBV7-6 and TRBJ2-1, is GAGVSQSPRYKVTKRGQDVALRCDPISGHVSLYWYRQALGQGPEFLTYFNYEAQQDKSGLPNDRFSAERPEGSISTLTIQRTEQRDSAMYRCASSLARVEGNEQFFGPGTRLTVL.

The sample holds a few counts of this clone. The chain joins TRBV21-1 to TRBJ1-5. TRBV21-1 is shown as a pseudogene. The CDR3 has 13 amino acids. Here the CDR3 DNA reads TGTGCCAGCCCCGGCGGTAGCAATCAGCCCCAGCATTTT. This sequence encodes CASPGGSNQPQHF.

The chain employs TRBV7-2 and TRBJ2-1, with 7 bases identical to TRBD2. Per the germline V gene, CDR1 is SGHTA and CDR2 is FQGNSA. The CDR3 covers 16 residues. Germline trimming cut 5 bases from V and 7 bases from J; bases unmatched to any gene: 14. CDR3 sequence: CASSVGAGVGENEQFF. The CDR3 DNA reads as TGTGCCAGCAGCGTCGGGGCGGGAGTAGGAGAGAATGAGCAGTTCTTC. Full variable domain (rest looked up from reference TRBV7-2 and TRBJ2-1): GAGVSQSPSNKVTEKGKDVELRCDPISGHTALYWYRQSLGQGLEFLIYFQGNSAPDKSGLPSDRFSAERTGGSVSTLTIQRTQQEDSAVYLCASSVGAGVGENEQFFGPGTRLTVL.

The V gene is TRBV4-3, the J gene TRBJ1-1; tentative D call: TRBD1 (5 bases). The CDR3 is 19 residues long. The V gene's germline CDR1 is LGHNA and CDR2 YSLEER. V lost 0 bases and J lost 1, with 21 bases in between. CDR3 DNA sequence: TGCGCCAGCAGCCAAGATATCGGAGGACACCGAACCGAGAACACTGAAGCTTTCTTT. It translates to CASSQDIGGHRTENTEAFF.

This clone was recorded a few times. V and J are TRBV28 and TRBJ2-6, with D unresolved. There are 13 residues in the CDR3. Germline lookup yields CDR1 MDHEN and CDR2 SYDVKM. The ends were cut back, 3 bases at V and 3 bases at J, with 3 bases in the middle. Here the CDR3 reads CASSFHGANVLTF. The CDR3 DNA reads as TGTGCCAGCAGTTTCCATGGGGCCAACGTCCTGACTTTC.

CDR3 nucleotides: TGTGCCAGCAGTGATGAGATTCTGAGCTCCTACGAGCAGTACTTC. Its protein is CASSDEILSSYEQYF. The chain has TRBV2 and TRBJ2-7, with no clear D. The V gene's germline CDR1 is SNHLY and CDR2 FYNNEI. The CDR3 covers 15 residues. V was pared by 3 bases and J by 0 bases, with 12 bases between.

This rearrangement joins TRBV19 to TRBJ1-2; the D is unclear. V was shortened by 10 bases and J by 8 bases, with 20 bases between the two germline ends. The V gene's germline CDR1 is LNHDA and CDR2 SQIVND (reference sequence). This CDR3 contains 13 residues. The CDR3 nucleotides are TGTGCCACCTACCGGAGCCCCTCTTTGGGCTACACCTTC. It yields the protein CATYRSPSLGYTF.

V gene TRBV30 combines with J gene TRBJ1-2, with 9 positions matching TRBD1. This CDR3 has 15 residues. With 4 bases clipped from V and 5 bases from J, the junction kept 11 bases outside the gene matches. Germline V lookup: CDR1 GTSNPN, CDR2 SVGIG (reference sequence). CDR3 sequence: CAWTEDGTGSYGYTF. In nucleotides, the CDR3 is TGTGCCTGGACCGAGGATGGGACAGGGTCGTATGGCTACACCTTC.

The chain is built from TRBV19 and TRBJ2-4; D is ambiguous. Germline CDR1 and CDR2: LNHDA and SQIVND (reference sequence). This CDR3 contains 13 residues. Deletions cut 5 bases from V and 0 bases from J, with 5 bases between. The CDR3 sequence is CASSWTAKNIQYF. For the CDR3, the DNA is TGTGCCAGTAGTTGGACAGCCAAAAACATTCAGTACTTC.

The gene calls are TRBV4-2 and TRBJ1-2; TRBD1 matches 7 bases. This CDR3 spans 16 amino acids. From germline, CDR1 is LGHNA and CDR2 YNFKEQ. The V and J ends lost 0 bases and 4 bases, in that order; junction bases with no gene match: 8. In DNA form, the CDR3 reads TGTGCCAGCAGCCAAGATCAGGGAGGGACAGCCTATGGCTACACCTTC. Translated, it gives CASSQDQGGTAYGYTF.

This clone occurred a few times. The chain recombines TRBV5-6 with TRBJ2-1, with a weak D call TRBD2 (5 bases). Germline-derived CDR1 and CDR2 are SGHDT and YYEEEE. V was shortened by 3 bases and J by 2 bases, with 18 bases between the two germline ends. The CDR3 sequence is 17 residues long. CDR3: CASSSVVLREAYNEQFF. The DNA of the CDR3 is TGTGCCAGCAGCTCGGTAGTCCTCCGGGAAGCCTACAATGAGCAGTTCTTC.

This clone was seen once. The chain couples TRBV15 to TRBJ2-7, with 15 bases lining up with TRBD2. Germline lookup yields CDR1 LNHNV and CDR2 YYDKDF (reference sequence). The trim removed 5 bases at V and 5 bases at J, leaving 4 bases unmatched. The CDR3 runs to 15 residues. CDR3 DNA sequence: TGTGCCACCAGCCGGACTAGCGGGAGGGCCCACGAGCAGTACTTC. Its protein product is CATSRTSGRAHEQYF. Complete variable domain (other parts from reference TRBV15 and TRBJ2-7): DAMVIQNPRYQVTQFGKPVTLSCSQTLNHNVMYWYQQKSSQAPKLLFHYYDKDFNNEADTPDNFQSRRPNTSFCFLDIRSPGLGDTAMYLCATSRTSGRAHEQYFGPGTRLTVT.

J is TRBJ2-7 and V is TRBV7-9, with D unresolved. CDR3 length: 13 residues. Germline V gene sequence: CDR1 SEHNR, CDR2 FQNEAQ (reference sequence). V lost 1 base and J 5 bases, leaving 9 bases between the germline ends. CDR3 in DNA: TGTGCCAGCAGCTTAGGACCGGCGGACGAGCAGTACTTC. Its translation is CASSLGPADEQYF.

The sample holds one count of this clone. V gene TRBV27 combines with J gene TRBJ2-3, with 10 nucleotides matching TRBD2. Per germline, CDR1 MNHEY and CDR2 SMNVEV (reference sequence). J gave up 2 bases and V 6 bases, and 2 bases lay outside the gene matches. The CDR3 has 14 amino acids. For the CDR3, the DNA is TGTGCCAGCAGAACTAGCGGGACCACAGATACGCAGTATTTT. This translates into CASRTSGTTDTQYF.

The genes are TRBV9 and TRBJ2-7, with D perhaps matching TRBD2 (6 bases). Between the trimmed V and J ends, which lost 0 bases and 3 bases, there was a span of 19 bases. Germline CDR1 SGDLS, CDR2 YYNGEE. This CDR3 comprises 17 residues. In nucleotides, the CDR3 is TGTGCCAGCAGCGTAGCGGTTGGCAGAAGCGGGTTCTACGAGCAGTACTTC. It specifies CASSVAVGRSGFYEQYF.

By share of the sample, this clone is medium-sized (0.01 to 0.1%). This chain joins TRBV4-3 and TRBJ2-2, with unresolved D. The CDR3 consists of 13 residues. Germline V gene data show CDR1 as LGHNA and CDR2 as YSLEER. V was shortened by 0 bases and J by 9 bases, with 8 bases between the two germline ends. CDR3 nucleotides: TGCGCCAGCAGCCAAGATGGATTCCGGGAGCTGTTTTTT. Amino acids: CASSQDGFRELFF.